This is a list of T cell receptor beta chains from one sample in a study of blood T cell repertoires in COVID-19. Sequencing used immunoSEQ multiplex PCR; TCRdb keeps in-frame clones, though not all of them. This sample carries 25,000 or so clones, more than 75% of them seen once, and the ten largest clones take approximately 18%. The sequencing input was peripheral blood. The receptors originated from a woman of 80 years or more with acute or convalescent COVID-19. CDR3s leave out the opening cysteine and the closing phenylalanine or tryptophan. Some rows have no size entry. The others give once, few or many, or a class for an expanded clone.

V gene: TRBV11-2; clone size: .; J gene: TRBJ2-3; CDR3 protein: ASSSPSGRATDTQY
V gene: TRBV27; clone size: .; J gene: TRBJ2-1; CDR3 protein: ASSLAERGTYNEQF
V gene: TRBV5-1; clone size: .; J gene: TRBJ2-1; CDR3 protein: ASSFIAGAYNEQF
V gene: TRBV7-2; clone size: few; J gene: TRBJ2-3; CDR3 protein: ASSPGLGLAGTDTQY
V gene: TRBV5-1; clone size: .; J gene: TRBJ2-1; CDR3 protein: ASSLVGDWNTKQF
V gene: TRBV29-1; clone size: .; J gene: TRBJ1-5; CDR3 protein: SVRDSGGQPQH
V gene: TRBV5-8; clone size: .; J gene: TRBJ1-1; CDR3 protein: ASSPGTGGVVKAF
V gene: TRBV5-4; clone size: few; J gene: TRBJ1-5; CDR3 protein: ASSPGTKGQPQH
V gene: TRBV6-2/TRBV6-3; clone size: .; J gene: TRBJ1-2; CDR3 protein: ASSSSTARNYGYT
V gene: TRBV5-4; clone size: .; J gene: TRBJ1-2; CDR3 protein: ASSLRQGYGYT
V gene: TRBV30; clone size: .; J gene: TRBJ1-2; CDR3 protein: AWSVLPRQGGGYT
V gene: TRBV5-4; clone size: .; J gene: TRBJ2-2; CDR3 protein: ASSWPHGNDRGPPGELF
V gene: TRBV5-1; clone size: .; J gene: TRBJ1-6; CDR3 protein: ASSLDTGGNSPLH
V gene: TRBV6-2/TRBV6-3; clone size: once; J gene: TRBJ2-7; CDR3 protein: ASSLENYEQY
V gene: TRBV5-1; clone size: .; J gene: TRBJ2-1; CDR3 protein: ASSVFQTSGVNEQF
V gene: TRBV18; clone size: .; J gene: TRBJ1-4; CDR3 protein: ASSPGQGEKLF
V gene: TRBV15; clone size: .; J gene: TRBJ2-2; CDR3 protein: ATLGNTGELF
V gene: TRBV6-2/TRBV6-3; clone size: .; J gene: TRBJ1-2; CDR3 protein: ASSYVDEGDGYT
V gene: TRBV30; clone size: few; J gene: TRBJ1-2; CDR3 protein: AWSYRDRPHAGYT
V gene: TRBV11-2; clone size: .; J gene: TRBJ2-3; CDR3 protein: ASSLMGGGSTDTQY
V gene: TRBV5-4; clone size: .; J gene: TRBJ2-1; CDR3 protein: ASSLLSGRVKGHEQF
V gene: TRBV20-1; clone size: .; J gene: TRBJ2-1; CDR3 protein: SASPNHAGGPSFNEQF
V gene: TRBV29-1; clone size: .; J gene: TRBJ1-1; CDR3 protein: SVDRQMNTEAF
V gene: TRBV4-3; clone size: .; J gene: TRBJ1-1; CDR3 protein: ASSQARGNTEAF
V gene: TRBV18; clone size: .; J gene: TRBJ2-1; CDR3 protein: ASSSSGGYNEQF
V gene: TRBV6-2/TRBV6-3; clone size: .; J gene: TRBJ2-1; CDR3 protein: ASSPRTSGVYNEQF
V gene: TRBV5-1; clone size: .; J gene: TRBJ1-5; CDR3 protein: ASSLAAGGSQPQH
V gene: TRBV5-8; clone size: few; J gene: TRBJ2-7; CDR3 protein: ASSLMGRGYEQY
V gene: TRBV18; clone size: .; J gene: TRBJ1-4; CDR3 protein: ASSPYSTNEKLF
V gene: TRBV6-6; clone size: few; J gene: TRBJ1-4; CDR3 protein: ASSPGQATVEKLF
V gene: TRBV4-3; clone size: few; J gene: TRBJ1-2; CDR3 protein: ASSLGTGGTNYGYT
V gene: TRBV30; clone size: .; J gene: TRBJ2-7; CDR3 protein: AWRHIDSLRDEQY
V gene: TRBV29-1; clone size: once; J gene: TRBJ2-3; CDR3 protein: SVVRSTQY
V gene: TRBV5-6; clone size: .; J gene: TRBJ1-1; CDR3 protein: ASSLGAWSTEAF
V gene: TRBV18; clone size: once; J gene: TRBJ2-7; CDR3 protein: ASSPRQGALYEQY
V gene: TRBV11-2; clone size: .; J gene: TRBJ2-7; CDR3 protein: ASSLPLAGGGNTYEQY
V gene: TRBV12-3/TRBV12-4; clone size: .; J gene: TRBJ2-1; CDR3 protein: ASTLGGIEQF
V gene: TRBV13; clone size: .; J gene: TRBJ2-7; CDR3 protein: ASSLSQGAYEQY
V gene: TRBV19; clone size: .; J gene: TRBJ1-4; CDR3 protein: ASRPGGRDGYEKLF
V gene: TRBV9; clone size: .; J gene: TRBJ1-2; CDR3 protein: ASSVGGGNYGYT
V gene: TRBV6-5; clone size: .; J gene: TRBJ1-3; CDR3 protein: AARTDGNTIY
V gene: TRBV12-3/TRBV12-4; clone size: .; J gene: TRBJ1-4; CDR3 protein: ASSWGGEKLF
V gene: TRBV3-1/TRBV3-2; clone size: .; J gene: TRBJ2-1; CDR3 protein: ASSLFGGKEQF
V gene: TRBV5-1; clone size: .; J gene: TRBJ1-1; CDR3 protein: ASSITTGELGEAF
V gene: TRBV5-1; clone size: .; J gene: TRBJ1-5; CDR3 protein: ASSLNGANQPQH
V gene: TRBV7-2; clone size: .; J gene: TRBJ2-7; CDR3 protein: ASSSTSGGILEQY
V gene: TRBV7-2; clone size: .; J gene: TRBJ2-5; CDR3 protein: ASSSQRGQETQY
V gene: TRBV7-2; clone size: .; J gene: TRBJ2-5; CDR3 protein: ASSLRLAGGLNQETQY
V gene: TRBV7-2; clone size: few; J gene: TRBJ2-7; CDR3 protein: ASSLRQGGYEQY
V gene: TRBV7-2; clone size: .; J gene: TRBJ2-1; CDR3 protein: ASSKRTWSGNEQF
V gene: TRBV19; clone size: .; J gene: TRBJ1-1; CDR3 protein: ASRPVDKGANTEAF